This T cell receptor beta chain originates from a study of blood T cell repertoires in COVID-19. Study information: Sites in the United States, Italy and Spain provided acute and convalescent COVID-19 samples. PBMCs, B-cell-depleted T cells, or T cells were the source of the cDNA or gDNA that made up the material.

In the study's own analysis: By means of reference gene primer amplification, nucleated cell counts were estimated. The data were produced by immunoSEQ multiplex PCR, yet TCRdb's version contains in-frame clones alone and is incomplete. The V and J calls and clone size come from that table; D and trimming were worked out from the DNA. The repertoire consists of 130,000 to 150,000 clones, with less than 90% occurring once and the leading ten covering about 40%. This CDR3 region has 15 residues. CDR1 is SGHRS, CDR2 YFSETQ, per germline. V was trimmed by 0 bases and J by 0 bases, leaving 9 bases between them.

The sequence derives from a human donor in a cohort sampled during active COVID-19. The chain uses TRBV5-1 and TRBJ1-2; tentatively, D is TRBD1 (5 bases). The sequenced sample was peripheral blood. CDR3 nucleotides: TGCGCCAGCAGCTTGGAAACAGGAGCTAACTATGGCTACACCTTC. As protein: CASSLETGANYGYTF.